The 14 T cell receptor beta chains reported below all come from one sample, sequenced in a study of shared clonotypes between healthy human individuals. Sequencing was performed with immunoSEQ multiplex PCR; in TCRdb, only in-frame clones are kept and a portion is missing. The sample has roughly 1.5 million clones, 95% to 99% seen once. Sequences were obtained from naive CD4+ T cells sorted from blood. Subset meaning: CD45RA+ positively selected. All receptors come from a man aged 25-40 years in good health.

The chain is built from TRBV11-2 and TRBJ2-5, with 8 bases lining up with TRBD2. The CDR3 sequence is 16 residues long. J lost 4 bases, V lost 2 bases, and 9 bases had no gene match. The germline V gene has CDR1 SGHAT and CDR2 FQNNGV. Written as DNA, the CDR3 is TGTGCCAGCAGCTTAAGACCGGGACTAGGGAGAGAGACCCAGTACTTC. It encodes CASSLRPGLGRETQYF.

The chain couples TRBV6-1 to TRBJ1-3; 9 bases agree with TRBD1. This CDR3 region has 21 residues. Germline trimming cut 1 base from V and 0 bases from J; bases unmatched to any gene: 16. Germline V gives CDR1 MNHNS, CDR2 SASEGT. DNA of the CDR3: TGTGCCAGCAGTGAAGTCATCTCAGGACAGGGGACACTCAACTCTGGAAACACCATATATTTT. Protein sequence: CASSEVISGQGTLNSGNTIYF.

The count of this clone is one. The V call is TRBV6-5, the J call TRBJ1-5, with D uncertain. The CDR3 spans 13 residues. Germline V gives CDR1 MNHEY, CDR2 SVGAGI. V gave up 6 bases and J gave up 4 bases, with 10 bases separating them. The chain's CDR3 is CASRTLGNQPQHF. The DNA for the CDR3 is TGTGCCAGCAGGACGTTAGGAAATCAGCCCCAGCATTTT.

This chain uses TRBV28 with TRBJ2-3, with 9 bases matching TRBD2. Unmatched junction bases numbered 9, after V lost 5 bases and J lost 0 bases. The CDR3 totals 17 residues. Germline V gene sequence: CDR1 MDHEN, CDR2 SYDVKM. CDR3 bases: TGTGCCAGCAGTCGCAGCACTAGCGGGTCTAGCACAGATACGCAGTATTTT. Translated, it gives CASSRSTSGSSTDTQYF.

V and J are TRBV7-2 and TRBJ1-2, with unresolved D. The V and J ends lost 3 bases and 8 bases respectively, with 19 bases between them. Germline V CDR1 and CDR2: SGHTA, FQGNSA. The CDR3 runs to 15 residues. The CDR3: CASSFTPSREEGYTF. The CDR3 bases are TGTGCCAGCAGCTTCACCCCCAGTAGGGAGGAAGGCTACACCTTC.

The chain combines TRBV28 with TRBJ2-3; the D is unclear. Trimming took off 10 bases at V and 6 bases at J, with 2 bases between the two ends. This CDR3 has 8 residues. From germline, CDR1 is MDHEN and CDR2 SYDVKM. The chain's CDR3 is CATDTQYF. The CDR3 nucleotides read TGTGCCACTGATACGCAGTATTTT.

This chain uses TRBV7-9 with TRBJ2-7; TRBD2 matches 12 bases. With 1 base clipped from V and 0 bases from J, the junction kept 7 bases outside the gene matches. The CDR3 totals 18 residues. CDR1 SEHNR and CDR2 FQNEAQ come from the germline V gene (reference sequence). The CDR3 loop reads CASSLGGLAGGPSYEQYF. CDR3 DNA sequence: TGTGCCAGCAGCTTAGGAGGGCTAGCGGGAGGGCCCTCCTACGAGCAGTACTTC.

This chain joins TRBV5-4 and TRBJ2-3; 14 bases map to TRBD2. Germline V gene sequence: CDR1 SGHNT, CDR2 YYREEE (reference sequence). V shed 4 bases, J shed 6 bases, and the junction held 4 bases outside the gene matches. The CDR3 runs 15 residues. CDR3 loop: CASSPGLAGADTQYF. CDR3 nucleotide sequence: TGTGCCAGCAGCCCGGGACTAGCGGGAGCGGATACGCAGTATTTT.

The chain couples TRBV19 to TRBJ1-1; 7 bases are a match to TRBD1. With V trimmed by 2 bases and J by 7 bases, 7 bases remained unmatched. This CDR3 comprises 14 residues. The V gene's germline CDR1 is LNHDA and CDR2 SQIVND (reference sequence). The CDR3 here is CASSIQGGEYEAFF. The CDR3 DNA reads TGTGCCAGTAGTATACAGGGGGGAGAATATGAAGCTTTCTTT.

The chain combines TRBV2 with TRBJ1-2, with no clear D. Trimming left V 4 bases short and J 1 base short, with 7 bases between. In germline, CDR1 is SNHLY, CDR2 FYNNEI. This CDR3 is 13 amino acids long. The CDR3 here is CASSGQINYGYTF. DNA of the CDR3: TGTGCCAGCAGTGGTCAGATTAACTATGGCTACACCTTC.

The DNA of the CDR3 is TGTGCCAGCAGCCCGCGACGGACAGGGGGCAATGAGCAGTTCTTC. Translating gives CASSPRRTGGNEQFF. The chain couples TRBV7-2 to TRBJ2-1, with TRBD1 matching 10 bases. Germline V gene sequence: CDR1 SGHTA, CDR2 FQGNSA. After removal of 5 bases from V and 6 bases from J, the junction contained 7 bases not matched to a gene. The CDR3 spans 15 residues.

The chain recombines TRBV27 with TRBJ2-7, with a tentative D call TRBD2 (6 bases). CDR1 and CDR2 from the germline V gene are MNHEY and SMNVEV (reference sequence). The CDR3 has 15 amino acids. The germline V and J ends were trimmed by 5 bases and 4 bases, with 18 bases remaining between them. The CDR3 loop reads CASSPGIAAIYEQYF. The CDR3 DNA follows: TGTGCCAGCAGTCCGGGGATAGCGGCGATTTACGAGCAGTACTTC.

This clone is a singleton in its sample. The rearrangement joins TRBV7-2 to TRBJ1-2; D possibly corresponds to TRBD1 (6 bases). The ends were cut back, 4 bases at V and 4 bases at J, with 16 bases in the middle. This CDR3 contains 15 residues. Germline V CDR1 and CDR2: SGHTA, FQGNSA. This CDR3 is CASSSRTRGLYGYTF. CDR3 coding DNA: TGTGCCAGCAGCTCACGCACCAGGGGCCTCTATGGCTACACCTTC.

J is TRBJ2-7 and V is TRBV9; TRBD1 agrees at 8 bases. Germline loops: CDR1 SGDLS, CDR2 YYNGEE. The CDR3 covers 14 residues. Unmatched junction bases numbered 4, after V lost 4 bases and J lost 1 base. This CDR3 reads CASSPRQGSYEQYF. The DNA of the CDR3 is TGTGCCAGCAGCCCCAGACAGGGGTCCTACGAGCAGTACTTC.